These T cell receptor beta chains were read from a single sample in a study of vaccination and CD4 T cells after COVID-19. From the PCR reads, TCRdb called clonotypes with MiXCR, one entry per CDR3 protein. This table holds roughly 9,500 distinct CDR3 sequences, 31% found once. No cognate antigen is known for these TCRs. The sequenced material came from CD4+ T cells from blood, cultured in vitro. The receptors here all came from a human donor in good health. Each CDR3 is given with its conserved first and last residue. The order of the fields is clone size, J gene, D gene, V gene, CDR3 protein, CDR3 DNA. D genes are given only for firm matches. For some rows the clone size is stated as once, few or many, or as a class when expanded; others skip it.

-,TRBJ2-3,-,TRBV7-2,CASSLAQAGSNTQYF,TGTGCCAGCAGCTTAGCTCAGGCAGGGTCAAATACGCAGTATTTT
-,TRBJ2-5,TRBD1,TRBV2,CASNPTGVMETQYF,TGTGCCAGCAACCCGACAGGGGTAATGGAGACCCAGTACTTC
-,TRBJ2-2,-,TRBV20-1,CSAPLRGRNRTGELFF,TGCAGTGCCCCCTTACGGGGGCGAAACCGAACCGGGGAGCTGTTTTTT
-,TRBJ2-7,TRBD1,TRBV6-1,CASRTGGGSYEQYF,TGTGCCAGCAGGACAGGGGGGGGCTCCTACGAGCAGTACTTC
-,TRBJ2-5,TRBD1,TRBV18,CASSGSGTGYQETQYF,TGTGCCAGCTCAGGCTCCGGGACAGGGTACCAAGAGACCCAGTACTTC
-,TRBJ1-1,-,TRBV10-3,CAISGAQDAEAFF,TGTGCCATCAGTGGGGCGCAGGACGCTGAAGCTTTCTTT
-,TRBJ2-7,-,TRBV5-4,CASSSKGSRYEQYF,TGTGCCAGCAGCTCCAAGGGGAGTCGCTACGAGCAGTACTTC
-,TRBJ2-2,TRBD1,TRBV15,CATSSGQGNTGELFF,TGTGCCACCAGTTCGGGACAGGGAAACACCGGGGAGCTGTTTTTT
-,TRBJ1-2,-,TRBV27,CASSPEGYGYTF,TGTGCCAGCAGCCCGGAGGGGTATGGCTACACCTTC
medium-sized,TRBJ2-2,-,TRBV7-6,CASSLVAGEGLGELFF,TGTGCCAGCAGCTTAGTCGCAGGGGAAGGTTTGGGGGAGCTGTTTTTT
-,TRBJ1-5,TRBD1,TRBV5-8,CASSQGSNSNQPQHF,TGTGCCAGCTCACAGGGGAGCAATAGCAATCAGCCCCAGCATTTT
-,TRBJ2-2,-,TRBV7-3,CASSPEPITLNTGELFF,TGTGCCAGCAGCCCCGAACCAATAACCTTGAACACCGGGGAGCTGTTTTTT
-,TRBJ1-5,TRBD1,TRBV19,CASSPRDRGPINQPQHF,TGTGCCAGTAGTCCCCGGGACAGGGGGCCCATCAATCAGCCCCAGCATTTT
-,TRBJ1-2,-,TRBV6-1,CASSEGRRLYGYTF,TGTGCCAGCAGTGAAGGCAGGAGGCTGTATGGCTACACCTTC
-,TRBJ1-5,TRBD1,TRBV25-1,CASSESTGGNQPQHF,TGTGCCAGCAGTGAATCGACAGGGGGTAATCAGCCCCAGCATTTT
few,TRBJ2-5,-,TRBV6-1,CASTGAPETQYF,TGTGCCAGCACGGGGGCTCCAGAGACCCAGTACTTC
-,TRBJ1-3,-,TRBV20-1,CSAWDLSGNTIYF,TGCAGTGCTTGGGACCTCTCTGGAAACACCATATATTTT
medium-sized,TRBJ1-2,-,TRBV20-1,CSARKQARGYTF,TGCAGTGCTAGAAAACAGGCTCGCGGCTACACCTTC
few,TRBJ1-5,-,TRBV6-2/TRBV6-3,CASSYGRGGNQPQHF,TGTGCCAGCAGTTACGGAAGAGGGGGCAATCAGCCCCAGCATTTT
-,TRBJ2-3,TRBD2,TRBV24-1,CATSAISGNEADTQYF,TGTGCCACCAGTGCAATTAGCGGGAACGAGGCAGATACGCAGTATTTT
medium-sized,TRBJ1-2,TRBD1,TRBV6-1,CASSQDRAYTF,TGTGCCAGCAGTCAGGACAGGGCCTACACCTTC
few,TRBJ1-6,TRBD1,TRBV6-1,CASRPGQGNSPLHF,TGTGCCAGCAGACCGGGACAGGGTAATTCACCCCTCCACTTT
-,TRBJ1-2,-,TRBV4-2,CASSQDLGTGYTF,TGTGCCAGCAGCCAAGATTTGGGGACGGGCTACACCTTC
-,TRBJ2-1,TRBD2,TRBV30,CAWSNAGGYNEQFF,TGTGCCTGGAGTAATGCGGGAGGTTACAATGAGCAGTTCTTC
few,TRBJ2-5,TRBD2,TRBV5-1,CASSPGTSGSKETQYF,TGCGCCAGCAGCCCAGGGACTAGCGGGAGTAAAGAGACCCAGTACTTC
-,TRBJ2-2,TRBD2,TRBV11-3,CASSPRGGRLTGELFF,TGTGCCAGCAGCCCTCGAGGCGGGAGGCTCACCGGGGAGCTGTTTTTT
-,TRBJ2-2,-,TRBV7-8,CASSSTRDTGELFF,TGTGCCAGCAGCTCCACTAGGGACACCGGGGAGCTGTTTTTT
-,TRBJ2-7,-,TRBV21-1,CASSTLRDRDFYEQYF,TGTGCCAGCAGCACACTCCGGGACAGGGATTTCTACGAGCAGTACTTC
-,TRBJ2-5,-,TRBV4-3,CASSGSQRSRETQYF,TGCGCCAGCAGTGGGTCTCAGCGGAGCAGGGAGACCCAGTACTTC
few,TRBJ2-2,-,TRBV20-1,CSASQGQGTGELFF,TGCAGTGCTAGTCAGGGGCAGGGCACCGGGGAGCTGTTTTTT
few,TRBJ2-5,TRBD2,TRBV18,CASSPWTSGAGETQYF,TGTGCCAGCTCACCATGGACTAGCGGGGCGGGGGAGACCCAGTACTTC
few,TRBJ2-3,-,TRBV28,CASIAGGTDTQYF,TGTGCCAGCATAGCTGGGGGGACAGATACGCAGTATTTT
-,TRBJ2-5,-,TRBV20-1,CSARGTLPEQETQYF,TGCAGTGCTAGAGGTACATTGCCAGAACAAGAGACCCAGTACTTC
-,TRBJ2-3,TRBD2,TRBV7-3,CASGNSGAGTDTQYF,TGTGCCAGCGGGAATAGCGGGGCCGGCACAGATACGCAGTATTTT
-,TRBJ2-3,-,TRBV4-3,CASSQDRERTDTQYF,TGCGCCAGCAGCCAAGATCGGGAACGCACAGATACGCAGTATTTT
-,TRBJ2-7,TRBD2,TRBV7-3,CASSLTAGGLNEQYF,TGTGCCAGCAGCTTAACAGCGGGAGGGCTGAACGAGCAGTACTTC
-,TRBJ2-4,-,TRBV6-2/TRBV6-3,CASRTGADIQYF,TGTGCCAGCAGGACGGGAGCGGACATTCAGTACTTC
-,TRBJ2-3,TRBD2,TRBV28,CASRELAGGPDTQYF,TGTGCCAGCAGAGAACTAGCGGGAGGGCCCGATACGCAGTATTTT
once,TRBJ1-5,-,TRBV7-2,CASSRFWGGGSQPQHF,TGTGCCAGCAGTCGCTTTTGGGGGGGGGGAAGCCAGCCCCAGCATTTT
-,TRBJ2-3,-,TRBV7-9,CASSRRRQESTDTQYF,TGTGCCAGCAGCCGTCGTAGACAGGAAAGCACAGATACGCAGTATTTT
-,TRBJ2-2,-,TRBV27,CASHNGINTGELFF,TGTGCCAGTCATAACGGGATTAACACCGGGGAGCTGTTTTTT
few,TRBJ1-2,-,TRBV7-8,CASSLDANNYGYTF,TGTGCCAGCAGCTTAGATGCCAACAACTATGGCTACACCTTC
-,TRBJ2-5,-,TRBV3-1,CASSRGTQETQYF,TGTGCCAGCAGCCGGGGTACCCAAGAGACCCAGTACTTC
few,TRBJ2-1,TRBD2,TRBV24-1,CATSDWASGRAAIDEQFF,TGTGCCACCAGTGATTGGGCTAGCGGGAGGGCCGCGATAGATGAGCAGTTCTTC
few,TRBJ2-7,TRBD1,TRBV11-2,CASSLTGTGPYEQYF,TGTGCCAGCAGCTTAACCGGGACAGGTCCCTACGAGCAGTACTTC
-,TRBJ2-1,-,TRBV7-9,CASSLGVADEQFF,TGTGCCAGCAGCTTAGGAGTAGCGGATGAGCAGTTCTTC
-,TRBJ1-4,-,TRBV28,CASSLVQGHEKLFF,TGTGCCAGCAGTTTAGTGCAGGGGCATGAAAAACTGTTTTTT